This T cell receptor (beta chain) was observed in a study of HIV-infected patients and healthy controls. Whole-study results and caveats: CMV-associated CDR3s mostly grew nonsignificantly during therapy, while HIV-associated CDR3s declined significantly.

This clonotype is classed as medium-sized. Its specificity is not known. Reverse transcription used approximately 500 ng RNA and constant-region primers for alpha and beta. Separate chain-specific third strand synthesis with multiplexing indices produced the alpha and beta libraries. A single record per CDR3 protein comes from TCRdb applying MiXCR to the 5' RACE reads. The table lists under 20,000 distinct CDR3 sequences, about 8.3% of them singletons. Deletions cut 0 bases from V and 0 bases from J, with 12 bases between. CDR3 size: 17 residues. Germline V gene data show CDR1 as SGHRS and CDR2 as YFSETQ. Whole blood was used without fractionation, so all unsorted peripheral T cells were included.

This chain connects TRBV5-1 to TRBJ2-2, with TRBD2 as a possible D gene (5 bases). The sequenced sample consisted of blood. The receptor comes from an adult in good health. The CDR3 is CASSLDGLGANTGELFF. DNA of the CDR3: TGCGCCAGCAGCTTGGACGGGTTGGGAGCGAACACCGGGGAGCTGTTTTTT.